The source of this TCR beta chain is a study of response to subunit inactivated influenza vaccine. General observations from the study: Authors suggested few new T cells are recruited by each seasonal influenza vaccination.

TCRdb ran MiXCR on the RT-PCR reads and lists one entry per CDR3 protein. The sample lists hundreds of thousands of distinct CDR3 sequences, approximately 12% seen once, with 10% in the top ten. Comment on this clonotype: Its target is unknown.

Per germline, CDR1 SGHTA and CDR2 FQGTGA. The CDR3 is 13 amino acids. V was clipped by 7 bases and J by 6 bases, with 12 bases between them. The sequencing used PBMCs from blood, collected on the day of vaccination. The rearrangement links TRBV7-3 to TRBJ2-2; D gene uncertain. This TCR was sampled from a man aged 45-65 years who received an inactivated influenza vaccine. The CDR3 DNA sequence: TGTGCCAGCACCAGAGACCCGGCCGGGGAGCTGTTTTTT. This sequence encodes CASTRDPAGELFF. The entire variable domain, with the rest obtained from reference TRBV7-3 and TRBJ2-2, is as follows: GAGVSQTPSNKVTEKGKYVELRCDPISGHTALYWYRQSLGQGPEFLIYFQGTGAADDSGLPNDRFFAVRPEGSVSTLKIQRTERGDSAVYLCASTRDPAGELFFGEGSRLTVL.